Listed below are T cell receptor beta chains from one sample, sequenced in a study of blood T cell repertoires in COVID-19. Profiled with immunoSEQ multiplex PCR; TCRdb holds only in-frame clones, not every one. The table includes about 140,000 clones, 70% to 80% detected once. The specimen was peripheral blood. These receptors were taken from a man between 60 and 75 years old with acute or convalescent COVID-19. The conserved cysteine and the conserved F or W are not part of the CDR3 here. A D gene is named only where the DNA matches it firmly. Clone size is given for some rows only: seen once, a few or many times, or a class if the clone is expanded.

TRBD2	-	TRBV7-8	TRBJ2-2	ASSLTILGLAGVGAGELF
TRBD2	-	TRBV3-1/TRBV3-2	TRBJ2-1	ASSQTSGAYNEQF
-	-	TRBV24-1	TRBJ2-2	ATKGRSNTGELF
-	once	TRBV7-9	TRBJ2-7	ASSLWRAGSDEQY
-	once	TRBV28	TRBJ2-7	ASSSPYDRSSYEQY
-	-	TRBV12-3/TRBV12-4	TRBJ1-2	ASSYGGTGGYT
-	-	TRBV25-1	TRBJ1-2	ASSTGIWVGYT
TRBD2	-	TRBV27	TRBJ2-2	ASSLLAGVTGELF
TRBD2	-	TRBV6-6	TRBJ2-3	ASSYAAGATDTQY
TRBD1	once	TRBV19	TRBJ1-6	ASATGGSPLH
TRBD2	-	TRBV7-8	TRBJ2-1	ASSLVWGTSGSNEQF
-	few	TRBV5-8	TRBJ1-1	ASSLPSGFMNTEAF
-	once	TRBV3-1/TRBV3-2	TRBJ1-6	ASSLALGDSPLH
TRBD1	-	TRBV11-2	TRBJ1-2	ASSMTGQGYT
TRBD2	few	TRBV27	TRBJ2-1	ATGLAGGNEQF
TRBD1	few	TRBV3-1/TRBV3-2	TRBJ1-5	ASSQGPTGVAPQH
-	-	TRBV10-2	TRBJ2-1	ASSLGGASNEQF
TRBD1	-	TRBV6-1	TRBJ1-5	ASSEAKGQLNQPQH
-	-	TRBV5-4	TRBJ1-4	ASSHPGDLNEKLF
TRBD2	-	TRBV4-3	TRBJ2-1	ASSQGPGLAAYNEQF
TRBD1	few	TRBV10-2	TRBJ1-5	ASSREGTGVLNQPQH
-	-	TRBV30	TRBJ1-3	AWSVGRPSSGNTIY
-	-	TRBV6-5	TRBJ1-4	ASSLTTRLNEKLF
TRBD1	-	TRBV6-5	TRBJ1-1	ASSSTPGQTEAF
TRBD1	-	TRBV2	TRBJ2-5	ASSQQGIRETQY
-	-	TRBV4-2	TRBJ1-1	ASSQGRPANTEAF
-	once	TRBV7-9	TRBJ1-2	ASAAGAANYGYT
-	-	TRBV2	TRBJ1-1	ASSENPDSAGEAF
TRBD2	-	TRBV27	TRBJ2-7	ASSLVGGPYEQY
TRBD1	-	TRBV6-2/TRBV6-3	TRBJ2-7	ASSWDRGTYEQY
-	-	TRBV11-2	TRBJ1-2	ASSKLTGLNYGYT
-	-	TRBV4-2	TRBJ2-2	ASSQEAGGELF
-	once	TRBV19	TRBJ2-3	ASSLSTGLTQY
-	-	TRBV28	TRBJ1-1	ASKSSPGGSTEAF
-	-	TRBV3-1/TRBV3-2	TRBJ2-1	ASSQDFRSGLDSYNEQF
TRBD1	once	TRBV3-1/TRBV3-2	TRBJ2-7	ASSQGTGGEYEQY
TRBD1	-	TRBV7-9	TRBJ2-7	ASSLAGQGYEQY
TRBD1	-	TRBV28	TRBJ1-2	ASRESRGQSGGYT
-	-	TRBV7-9	TRBJ2-2	ASSLSENTGELF
TRBD2	-	TRBV30	TRBJ2-5	ACPREGTETQY
-	-	TRBV7-8	TRBJ2-3	ASSLTDTQY
-	-	TRBV2	TRBJ2-2	ASSSKLSGELF
TRBD1	-	TRBV5-1	TRBJ1-1	ASSSGQPNTEAF
TRBD2	-	TRBV3-1/TRBV3-2	TRBJ2-1	ASSQVASGGSF
TRBD2	once	TRBV24-1	TRBJ2-5	ATSGAGVGETQY
-	-	TRBV7-3	TRBJ1-1	ASSLVSGHEAF
-	-	TRBV7-6	TRBJ1-4	ASSFRQGPLNEKLF
-	-	TRBV19	TRBJ1-2	ASSPRNYGYT
TRBD2	-	TRBV5-4	TRBJ2-3	ASSANSGSGTDTQY
TRBD2	-	TRBV19	TRBJ2-5	ASRLAGETQY
TRBD1	-	TRBV30	TRBJ1-5	AWNEGGSSNQPQH
TRBD1	-	TRBV4-1	TRBJ2-1	ASSQDRDRVSEQF
TRBD2	-	TRBV7-8	TRBJ2-2	ASRRSGSPTGELF